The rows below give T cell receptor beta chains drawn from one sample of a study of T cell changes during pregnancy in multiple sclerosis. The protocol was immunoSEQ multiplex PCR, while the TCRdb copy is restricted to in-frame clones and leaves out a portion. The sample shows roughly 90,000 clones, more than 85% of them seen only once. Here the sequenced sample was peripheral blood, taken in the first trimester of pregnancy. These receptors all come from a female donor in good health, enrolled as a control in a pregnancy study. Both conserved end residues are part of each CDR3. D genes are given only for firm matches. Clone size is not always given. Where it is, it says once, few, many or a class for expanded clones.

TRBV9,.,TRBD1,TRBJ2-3,CASSGRDRPQYF,TGTGCCAGCAGCGGGAGGGACAGGCCGCAGTATTTT
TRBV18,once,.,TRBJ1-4,CASSPQATNEKLFF,TGTGCCAGCTCACCTCAGGCAACTAATGAAAAACTGTTTTTT
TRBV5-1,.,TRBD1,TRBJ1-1,CASSLHTGTARTEAFF,TGCGCCAGCAGCTTGCACACCGGGACAGCGAGGACTGAAGCTTTCTTT
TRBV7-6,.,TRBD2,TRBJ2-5,CASSLGLAGGPIETQYF,TGTGCCAGCAGCTTAGGACTAGCGGGGGGCCCTATAGAGACCCAGTACTTC
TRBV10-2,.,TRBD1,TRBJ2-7,CASSQDRDEQYF,TGCGCCAGCAGCCAAGACAGGGACGAGCAGTACTTC
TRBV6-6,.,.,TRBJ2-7,CASSTGESSYEQYF,TGTGCCAGCAGTACGGGGGAGAGCTCCTACGAGCAGTACTTC
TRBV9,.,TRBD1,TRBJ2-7,CASSVDRGEQYF,TGTGCCAGCAGCGTAGACAGGGGCGAGCAGTACTTC
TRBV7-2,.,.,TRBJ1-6,CASSSSGTRDSPLHF,TGTGCCAGCAGCTCCTCCGGGACTAGGGATTCACCCCTCCACTTT
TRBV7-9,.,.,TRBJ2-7,CASSLDRMDEQYF,TGTGCCAGCAGCTTAGACAGGATGGACGAGCAGTACTTC
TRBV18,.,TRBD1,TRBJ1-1,CASRQGANTEAFF,TGTGCCAGCCGACAGGGGGCGAACACTGAAGCTTTCTTT
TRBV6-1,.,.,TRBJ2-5,CASSEGGRGTQYF,TGTGCCAGCAGTGAAGGGGGGCGTGGGACCCAGTACTTC
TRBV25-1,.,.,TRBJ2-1,CASSDSRVLYNEQFF,TGTGCCAGCTCCGACTCCCGGGTCCTGTACAATGAGCAGTTCTTC
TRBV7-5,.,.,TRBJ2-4,CARRDRGDIQYF,TGTGCCAGAAGAGACAGGGGTGACATTCAGTACTTC
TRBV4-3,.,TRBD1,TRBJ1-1,CASSPRQGMNTEAFF,TGCGCCAGCAGCCCCAGACAGGGGATGAACACTGAAGCTTTCTTT
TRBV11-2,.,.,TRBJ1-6,CASSSTGNNSPLHF,TGTGCCAGCAGCTCTACGGGGAATAATTCACCCCTCCACTTT
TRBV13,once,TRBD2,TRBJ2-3,CASSPTSGDTDTQYF,TGTGCCAGCAGCCCCACTAGCGGGGACACAGATACGCAGTATTTT
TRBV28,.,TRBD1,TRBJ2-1,CASRGTGLDNEQFF,TGTGCCAGCCGGGGGACAGGGCTCGACAATGAGCAGTTCTTC
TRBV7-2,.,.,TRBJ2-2,CASSLQGPSNTGELFF,TGTGCCAGCAGCTTACAGGGGCCTTCCAACACCGGGGAGCTGTTTTTT
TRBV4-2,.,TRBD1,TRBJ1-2,CASSQGLSGTGGIYGYTF,TGTGCCAGCAGCCAAGGCCTAAGCGGGACAGGGGGCATCTATGGCTACACCTTC
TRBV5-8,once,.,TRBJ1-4,CASSLRGGGTNEKLFF,TGTGCCAGCAGCTTAAGAGGGGGTGGCACTAATGAAAAACTGTTTTTT
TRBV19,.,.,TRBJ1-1,CASSHRGENTEAFF,TGTGCCAGTAGCCATCGGGGAGAGAACACTGAAGCTTTCTTT
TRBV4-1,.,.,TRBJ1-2,CASRPWAVSGFADPIRYTF,TGCGCCAGCAGGCCCTGGGCTGTATCTGGGTTCGCAGACCCTATTCGCTACACCTTC
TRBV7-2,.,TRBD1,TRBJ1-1,CASSFGQGGSGTEAFF,TGTGCCAGCAGCTTTGGACAGGGCGGGAGCGGCACTGAAGCTTTCTTT
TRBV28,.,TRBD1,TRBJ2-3,CASSLLDRASDTQYF,TGTGCCAGCAGTTTATTGGACAGGGCATCAGATACGCAGTATTTT
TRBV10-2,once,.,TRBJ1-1,CASSPTENTEAFF,TGCGCCAGCAGCCCTACAGAAAACACTGAAGCTTTCTTT
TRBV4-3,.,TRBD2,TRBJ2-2,CASSQETSGGGNTGELFF,TGCGCCAGCAGCCAAGAGACTAGCGGGGGGGGGAACACCGGGGAGCTGTTTTTT
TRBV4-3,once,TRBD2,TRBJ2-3,CASSQRALGGTTDTQYF,TGCGCCAGCAGCCAAAGAGCGTTGGGGGGGACCACAGATACGCAGTATTTT
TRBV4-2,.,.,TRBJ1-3,CASSQGGTAPGNTIYF,TGTGCCAGCAGCCAGGGGGGAACGGCACCTGGAAACACCATATATTTT
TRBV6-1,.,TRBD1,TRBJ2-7,CASAQGQGVYEQYF,TGTGCCAGCGCACAGGGACAGGGGGTCTACGAGCAGTACTTC
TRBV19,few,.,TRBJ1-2,CASSPIGQSYGYTF,TGTGCCAGTAGTCCCATCGGACAGAGCTATGGCTACACCTTC
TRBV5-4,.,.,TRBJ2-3,CASSLVAGNTDTQYF,TGTGCCAGCAGCTTAGTGGCGGGGAACACAGATACGCAGTATTTT
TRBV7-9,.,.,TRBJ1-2,CASSSTARVYGYTF,TGTGCCAGCAGCTCGACAGCCCGGGTCTATGGCTACACCTTC
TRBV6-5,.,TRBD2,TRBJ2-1,CASSYPGGEQFF,TGTGCCAGCAGTTACCCGGGAGGTGAGCAGTTCTTC
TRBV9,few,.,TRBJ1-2,CASSGRGGGNYGYTF,TGTGCCAGCAGCGGCCGAGGCGGGGGTAACTATGGCTACACCTTC
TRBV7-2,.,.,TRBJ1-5,CASSLRRADPNQPQHF,TGTGCCAGCAGCTTAAGGAGGGCCGATCCCAATCAGCCCCAGCATTTT
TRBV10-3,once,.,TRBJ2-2,CAISESKGQAPGELFF,TGTGCCATCAGTGAGTCAAAGGGGCAGGCCCCGGGGGAGCTGTTTTTT
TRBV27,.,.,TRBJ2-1,CASSSYDRFYNEQFF,TGTGCCAGCAGTTCCTATGACAGGTTCTACAATGAGCAGTTCTTC
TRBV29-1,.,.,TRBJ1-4,CSVAGQGEKLFF,TGCAGCGTCGCCGGGCAGGGGGAAAAACTGTTTTTT
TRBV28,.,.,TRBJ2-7,CASSLESEGAHEQYF,TGTGCCAGCAGTTTAGAGTCGGAGGGGGCGCACGAGCAGTACTTC
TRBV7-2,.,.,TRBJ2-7,CASSLVQGSYEQYF,TGTGCCAGCAGCTTAGTACAGGGATCCTACGAGCAGTACTTC
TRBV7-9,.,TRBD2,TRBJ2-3,CASSLVGGLAGVPDTQYF,TGTGCCAGCAGCTTAGTAGGGGGACTAGCGGGGGTTCCAGATACGCAGTATTTT